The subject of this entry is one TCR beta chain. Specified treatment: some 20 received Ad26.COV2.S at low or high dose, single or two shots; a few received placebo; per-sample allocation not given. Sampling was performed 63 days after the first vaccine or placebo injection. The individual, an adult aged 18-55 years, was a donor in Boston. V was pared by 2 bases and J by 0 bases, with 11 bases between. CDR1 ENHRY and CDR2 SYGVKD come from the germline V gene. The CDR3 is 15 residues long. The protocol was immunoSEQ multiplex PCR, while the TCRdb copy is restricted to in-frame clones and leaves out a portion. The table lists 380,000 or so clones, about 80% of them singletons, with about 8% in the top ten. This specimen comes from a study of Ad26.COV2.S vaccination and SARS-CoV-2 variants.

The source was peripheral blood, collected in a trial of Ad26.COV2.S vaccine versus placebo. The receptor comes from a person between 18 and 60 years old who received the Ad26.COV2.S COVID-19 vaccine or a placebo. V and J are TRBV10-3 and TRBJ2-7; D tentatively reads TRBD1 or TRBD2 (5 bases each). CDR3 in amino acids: CAISEGGASSYEQYF. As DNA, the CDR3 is TGTGCCATCAGTGAGGGGGGAGCTAGCTCCTACGAGCAGTACTTC.